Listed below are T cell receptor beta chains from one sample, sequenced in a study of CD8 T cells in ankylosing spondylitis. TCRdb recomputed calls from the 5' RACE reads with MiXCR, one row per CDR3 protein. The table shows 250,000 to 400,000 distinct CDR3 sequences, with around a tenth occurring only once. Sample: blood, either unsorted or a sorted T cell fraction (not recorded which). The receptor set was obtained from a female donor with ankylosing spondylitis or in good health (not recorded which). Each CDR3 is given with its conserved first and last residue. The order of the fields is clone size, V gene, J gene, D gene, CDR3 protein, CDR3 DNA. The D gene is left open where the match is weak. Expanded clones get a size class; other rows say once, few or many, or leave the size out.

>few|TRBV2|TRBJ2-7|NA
CASSEQSTPNYEQYF
TGTGCCAGCAGTGAACAGTCAACCCCAAACTACGAGCAGTACTTC
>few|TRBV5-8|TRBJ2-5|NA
CASSLEGIETQYF
TGTGCCAGCAGCTTGGAAGGGATAGAGACCCAGTACTTC
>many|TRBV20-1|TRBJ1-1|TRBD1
CSANGDRSAFF
TGCAGTGCTAATGGGGACAGATCAGCTTTCTTT
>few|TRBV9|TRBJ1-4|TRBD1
CASSPGTATTNEKLFF
TGTGCCAGCAGCCCCGGGACAGCTACAACTAATGAAAAACTGTTTTTT
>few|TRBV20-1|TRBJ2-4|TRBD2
CSARGKGTSGGAVAKNIQYF
TGCAGTGCTAGAGGAAAAGGGACTAGCGGGGGGGCCGTAGCCAAAAACATTCAGTACTTC
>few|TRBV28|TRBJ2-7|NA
CASSLIGDSSYEQYF
TGTGCCAGCAGTTTAATCGGGGATAGCTCCTACGAGCAGTACTTC
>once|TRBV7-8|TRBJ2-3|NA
CASSLLTGTDTQYF
TGTGCCAGCAGCTTACTCACAGGGACGGATACGCAGTATTTT
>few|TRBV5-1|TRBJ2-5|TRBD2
CASSFGAGGGQETQYF
TGCGCCAGCAGCTTCGGAGCGGGAGGGGGTCAAGAGACCCAGTACTTC
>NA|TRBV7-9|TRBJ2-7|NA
CASSPLGRVYEQYF
TGTGCCAGCAGCCCCTTGGGGCGGGTCTACGAGCAGTACTTC
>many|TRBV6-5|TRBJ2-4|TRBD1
CASSYFRGQQNIQYF
TGTGCCAGCAGTTACTTTCGGGGACAGCAAAACATTCAGTACTTC